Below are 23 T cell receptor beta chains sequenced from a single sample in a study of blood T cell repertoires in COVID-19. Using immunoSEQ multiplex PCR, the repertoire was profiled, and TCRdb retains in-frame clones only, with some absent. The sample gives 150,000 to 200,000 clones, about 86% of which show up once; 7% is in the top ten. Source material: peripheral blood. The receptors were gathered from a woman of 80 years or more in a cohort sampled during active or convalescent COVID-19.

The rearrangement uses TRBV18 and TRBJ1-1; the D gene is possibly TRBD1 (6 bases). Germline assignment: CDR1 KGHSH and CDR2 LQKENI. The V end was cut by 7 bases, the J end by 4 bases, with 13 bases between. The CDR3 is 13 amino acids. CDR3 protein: CASCRGEGTEAFF. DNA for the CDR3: TGTGCCAGCTGCAGGGGTGAGGGCACTGAAGCTTTCTTT. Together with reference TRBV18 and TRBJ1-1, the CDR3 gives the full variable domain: NAGVMQNPRHLVRRRGQEARLRCSPMKGHSHVYWYRQLPEEGLKFMVYLQKENIIDESGMPKERFSAEFPKEGPSILRIQQVVRGDSAAYFCASCRGEGTEAFFGQGTRLTVV.

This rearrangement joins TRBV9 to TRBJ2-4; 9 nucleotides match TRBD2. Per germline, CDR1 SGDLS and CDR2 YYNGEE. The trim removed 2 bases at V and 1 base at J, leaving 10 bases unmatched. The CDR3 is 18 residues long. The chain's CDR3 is CASSVSSGMGIAKNIQYF. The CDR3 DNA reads TGTGCCAGCAGCGTGTCTAGCGGGATGGGTATTGCCAAAAACATTCAGTACTTC.

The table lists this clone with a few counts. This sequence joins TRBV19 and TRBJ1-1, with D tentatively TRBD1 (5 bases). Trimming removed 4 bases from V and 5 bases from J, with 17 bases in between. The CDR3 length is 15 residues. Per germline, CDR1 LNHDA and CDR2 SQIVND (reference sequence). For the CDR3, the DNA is TGTGCCAGTAGTACCCACCCCAGGAAGGGGACTGAAGCTTTCTTT. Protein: CASSTHPRKGTEAFF. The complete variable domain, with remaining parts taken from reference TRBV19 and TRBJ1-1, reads DGGITQSPKYLFRKEGQNVTLSCEQNLNHDAMYWYRQDPGQGLRLIYYSQIVNDFQKGDIAEGYSVSREKKESFPLTVTSAQKNPTAFYLCASSTHPRKGTEAFFGQGTRLTVV.

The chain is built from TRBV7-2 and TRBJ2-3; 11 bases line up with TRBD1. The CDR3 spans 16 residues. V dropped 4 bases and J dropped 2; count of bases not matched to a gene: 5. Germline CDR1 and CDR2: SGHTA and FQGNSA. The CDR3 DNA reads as TGTGCCAGCAGCTCCGGACAGGGGGCGTACACAGATACGCAGTATTTT. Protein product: CASSSGQGAYTDTQYF.

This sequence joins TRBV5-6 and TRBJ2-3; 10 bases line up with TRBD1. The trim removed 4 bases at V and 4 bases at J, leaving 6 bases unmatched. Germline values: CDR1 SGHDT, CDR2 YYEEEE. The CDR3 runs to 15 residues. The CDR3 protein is CASSTGQGVSDTQYF. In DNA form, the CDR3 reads TGTGCCAGCAGCACCGGACAGGGGGTATCAGATACGCAGTATTTT.

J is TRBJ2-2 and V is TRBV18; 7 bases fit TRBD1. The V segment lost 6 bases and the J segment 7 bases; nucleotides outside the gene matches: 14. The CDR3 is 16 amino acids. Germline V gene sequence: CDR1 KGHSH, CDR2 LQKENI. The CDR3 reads CASSFGQDLVGGELFF. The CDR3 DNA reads TGTGCCAGCTCGTTTGGACAGGATTTGGTTGGCGGGGAGCTGTTTTTT.

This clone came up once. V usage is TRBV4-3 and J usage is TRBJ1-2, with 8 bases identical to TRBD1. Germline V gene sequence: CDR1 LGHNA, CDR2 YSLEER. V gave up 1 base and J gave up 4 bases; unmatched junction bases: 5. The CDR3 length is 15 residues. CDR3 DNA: TGCGCCAGCAGCCAAGGGACAGGGTTAATCTATGGCTACACCTTC. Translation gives CASSQGTGLIYGYTF.

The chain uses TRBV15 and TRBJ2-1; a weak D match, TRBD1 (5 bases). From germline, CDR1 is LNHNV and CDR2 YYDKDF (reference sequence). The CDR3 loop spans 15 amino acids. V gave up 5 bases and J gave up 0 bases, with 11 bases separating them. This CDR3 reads CATSSFRDSYNEQFF. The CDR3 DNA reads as TGTGCCACCAGCTCATTCAGGGACTCCTACAATGAGCAGTTCTTC.

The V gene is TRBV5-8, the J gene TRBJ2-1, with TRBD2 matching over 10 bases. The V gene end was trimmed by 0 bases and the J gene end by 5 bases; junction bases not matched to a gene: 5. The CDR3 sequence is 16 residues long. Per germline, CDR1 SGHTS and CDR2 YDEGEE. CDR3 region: CASSLGGLAANNEQFF. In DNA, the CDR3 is TGTGCCAGCAGCTTGGGTGGACTAGCGGCAAACAATGAGCAGTTCTTC.

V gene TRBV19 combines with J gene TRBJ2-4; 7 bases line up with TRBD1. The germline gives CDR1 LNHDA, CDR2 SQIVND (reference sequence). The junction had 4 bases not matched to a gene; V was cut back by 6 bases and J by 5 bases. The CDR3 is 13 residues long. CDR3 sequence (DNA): TGTGCCAGTAGCAATACAGGGGAAAACATTCAGTACTTC. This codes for CASSNTGENIQYF.

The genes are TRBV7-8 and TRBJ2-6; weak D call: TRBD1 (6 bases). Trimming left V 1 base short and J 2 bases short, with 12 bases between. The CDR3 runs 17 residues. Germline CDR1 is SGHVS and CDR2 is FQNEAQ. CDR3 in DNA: TGTGCCAGCAGCTTAGTCAGGACAGCAACTGGGGCCAACGTCCTGACTTTC. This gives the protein CASSLVRTATGANVLTF.

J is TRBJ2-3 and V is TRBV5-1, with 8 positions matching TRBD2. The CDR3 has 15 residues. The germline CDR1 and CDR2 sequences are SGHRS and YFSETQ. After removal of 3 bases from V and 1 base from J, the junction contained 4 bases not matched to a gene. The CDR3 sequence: CASSSGLAGTDTQYF. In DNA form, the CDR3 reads TGCGCCAGCAGCTCAGGACTAGCCGGCACAGATACGCAGTATTTT.

DNA of the CDR3: TGTGCCAGCAGCCCCCCCGAGGGAGGCCTTTGGAATGAGCAGTTCTTC. Translating gives CASSPPEGGLWNEQFF. The genes are TRBV5-6 and TRBJ2-1; D possibly corresponds to TRBD2 (6 bases). Trimming removed 4 bases at V and 7 bases at J, with 21 bases between. In germline, CDR1 is SGHDT, CDR2 YYEEEE. The CDR3 length is 16 residues.

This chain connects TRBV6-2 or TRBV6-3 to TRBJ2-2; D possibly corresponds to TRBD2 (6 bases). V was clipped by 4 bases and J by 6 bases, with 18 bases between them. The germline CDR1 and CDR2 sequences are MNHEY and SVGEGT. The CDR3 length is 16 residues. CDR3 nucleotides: TGTGCCAGCAGTTCGATAGCGGCGGGCGGCTCCGGGGAGCTGTTTTTT. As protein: CASSSIAAGGSGELFF.

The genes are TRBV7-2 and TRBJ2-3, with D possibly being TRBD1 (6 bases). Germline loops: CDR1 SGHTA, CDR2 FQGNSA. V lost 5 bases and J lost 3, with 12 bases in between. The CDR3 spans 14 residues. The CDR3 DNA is TGTGCCAGCAGCCAGGGGTGGGGGACAGATACGCAGTATTTT. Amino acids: CASSQGWGTDTQYF. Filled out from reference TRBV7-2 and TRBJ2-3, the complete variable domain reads GAGVSQSPSNKVTEKGKDVELRCDPISGHTALYWYRQSLGQGLEFLIYFQGNSAPDKSGLPSDRFSAERTGGSVSTLTIQRTQQEDSAVYLCASSQGWGTDTQYFGPGTRLTVL.

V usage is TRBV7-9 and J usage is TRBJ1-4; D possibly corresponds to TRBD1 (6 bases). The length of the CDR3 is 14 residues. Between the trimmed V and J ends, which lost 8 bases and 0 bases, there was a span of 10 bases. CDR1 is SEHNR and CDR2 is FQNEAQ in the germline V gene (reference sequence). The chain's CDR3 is CASGQSATNEKLFF. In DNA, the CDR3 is TGTGCCAGCGGACAGAGCGCAACTAATGAAAAACTGTTTTTT.

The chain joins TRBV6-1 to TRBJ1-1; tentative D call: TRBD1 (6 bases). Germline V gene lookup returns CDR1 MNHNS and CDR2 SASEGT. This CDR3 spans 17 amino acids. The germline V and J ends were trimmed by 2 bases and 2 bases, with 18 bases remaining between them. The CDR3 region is CASSEYRGGPTNTEAFF. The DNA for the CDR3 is TGTGCCAGCAGTGAATATAGGGGGGGCCCAACCAACACTGAAGCTTTCTTT.

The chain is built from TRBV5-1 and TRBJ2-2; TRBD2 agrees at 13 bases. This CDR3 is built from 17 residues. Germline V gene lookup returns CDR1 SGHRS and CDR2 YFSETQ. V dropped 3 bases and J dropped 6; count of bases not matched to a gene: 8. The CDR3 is CASSSTGTSGIAGELFF. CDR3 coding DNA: TGCGCCAGCAGCTCCACCGGGACTAGCGGGATTGCCGGGGAGCTGTTTTTT.

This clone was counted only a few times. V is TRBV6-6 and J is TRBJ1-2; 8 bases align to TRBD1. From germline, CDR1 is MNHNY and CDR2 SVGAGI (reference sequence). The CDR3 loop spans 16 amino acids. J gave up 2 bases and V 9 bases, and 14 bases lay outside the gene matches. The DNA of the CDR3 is TGTGCCAGTTCAACAGGGGGTTTGTTTTCCAACTATGGCTACACCTTC. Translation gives CASSTGGLFSNYGYTF.

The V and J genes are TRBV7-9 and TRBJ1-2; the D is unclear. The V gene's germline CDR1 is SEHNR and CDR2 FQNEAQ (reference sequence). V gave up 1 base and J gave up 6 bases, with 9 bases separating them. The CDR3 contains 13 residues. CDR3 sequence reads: CASSLEVTNGYTF. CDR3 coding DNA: TGTGCCAGCAGCTTAGAAGTGACAAATGGCTACACCTTC.

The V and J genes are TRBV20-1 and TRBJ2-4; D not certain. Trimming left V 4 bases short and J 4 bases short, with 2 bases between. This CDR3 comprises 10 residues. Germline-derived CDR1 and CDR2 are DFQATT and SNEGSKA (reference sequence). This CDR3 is CSATKNIQYF. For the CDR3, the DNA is TGCAGTGCTACTAAAAACATTCAGTACTTC.

The chain's CDR3 is CASSSISGRALLGELFF. DNA for the CDR3: TGTGCCAGCAGTTCCATTAGCGGGAGGGCCCTTCTCGGGGAGCTGTTTTTT. V usage is TRBV27 and J usage is TRBJ2-2, with 11 bases lining up with TRBD2. Germline CDR1 reads MNHEY; CDR2 reads SMNVEV (reference sequence). J lost 7 bases, V lost 4 bases, and 11 bases had no gene match. CDR3 length: 17 amino acids.

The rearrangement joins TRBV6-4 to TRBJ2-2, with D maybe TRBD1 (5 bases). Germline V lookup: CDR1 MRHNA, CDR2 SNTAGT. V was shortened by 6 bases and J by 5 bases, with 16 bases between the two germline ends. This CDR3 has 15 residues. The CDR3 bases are TGTGCCAGCAGCCAAAACAGGCTAGATACCGGGGAGCTGTTTTTT. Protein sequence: CASSQNRLDTGELFF.